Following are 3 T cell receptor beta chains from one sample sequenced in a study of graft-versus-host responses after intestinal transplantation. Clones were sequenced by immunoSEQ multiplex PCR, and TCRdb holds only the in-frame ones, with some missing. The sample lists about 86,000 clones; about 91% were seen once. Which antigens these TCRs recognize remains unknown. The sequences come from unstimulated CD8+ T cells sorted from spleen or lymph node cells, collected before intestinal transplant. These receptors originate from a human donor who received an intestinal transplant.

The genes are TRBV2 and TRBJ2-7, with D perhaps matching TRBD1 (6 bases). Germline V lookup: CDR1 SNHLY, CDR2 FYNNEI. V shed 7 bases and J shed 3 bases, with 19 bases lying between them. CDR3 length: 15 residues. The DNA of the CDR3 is TGTGCCAGCAACGCCCCGGACAGATATAACTACGAGCAGTACTTC. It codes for CASNAPDRYNYEQYF.

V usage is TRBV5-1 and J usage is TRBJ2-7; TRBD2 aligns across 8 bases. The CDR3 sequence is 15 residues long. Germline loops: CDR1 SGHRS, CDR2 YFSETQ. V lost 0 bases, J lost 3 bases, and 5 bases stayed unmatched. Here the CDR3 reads CASSLVIAGIYEQYF. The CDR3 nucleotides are TGCGCCAGCAGCTTGGTAATAGCGGGGATCTACGAGCAGTACTTC.

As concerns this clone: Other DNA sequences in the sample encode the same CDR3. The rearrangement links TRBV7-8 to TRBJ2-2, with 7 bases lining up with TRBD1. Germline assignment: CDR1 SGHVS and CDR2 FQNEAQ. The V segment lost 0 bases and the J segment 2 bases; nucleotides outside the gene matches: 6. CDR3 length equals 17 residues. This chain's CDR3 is CASSLARTGVNTGELFF. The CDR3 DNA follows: TGTGCCAGCAGCTTAGCGCGAACAGGGGTTAACACCGGGGAGCTGTTTTTT.